This entry lists 19 T cell receptor beta chains sequenced from one sample in a study of shared clonotypes between healthy human individuals. Method: immunoSEQ multiplex PCR; TCRdb's copy keeps in-frame clones and lacks some. The profile covers more than 2,000,000 clones, with more than 85% appearing a single time and around 0.4% taken by the ten largest. Sequencing was done on a sample of naive CD4+ T cells from PBMCs. Described subset: CD45RA+ positively selected. The receptor set was obtained from a man between 18 and 35 years old in good health. Some clones in this sample may be carry-over from other donors' samples.

The chain links TRBV7-2 to TRBJ2-2; a possible D gene is TRBD2 (5 bases). V lost 8 bases and J lost 6, with 19 bases in between. In germline, CDR1 is SGHTA, CDR2 FQGNSA. This CDR3 has 15 residues. The CDR3 reads CASSIDRGSAGELFF. DNA of the CDR3: TGTGCCAGCTCTATCGATCGGGGTAGCGCCGGGGAGCTGTTTTTT.

This sequence joins TRBV5-6 and TRBJ2-7; D is ambiguous. The CDR3 is 15 residues long. Germline V gives CDR1 SGHDT, CDR2 YYEEEE. The V end was cut by 0 bases, the J end by 4 bases, with 14 bases between. CDR3 sequence: CASSLGRRELYEQYF. The CDR3 DNA reads TGTGCCAGCAGCTTGGGCAGACGCGAATTATACGAGCAGTACTTC.

The chain links TRBV11-2 to TRBJ2-2; D call uncertain. Trimming removed 3 bases at V and 3 bases at J, with 8 bases between. The germline CDR1 and CDR2 sequences are SGHAT and FQNNGV. CDR3 length: 14 residues. CDR3 bases: TGTGCCAGCAGCTTGGACGAAGACACCGGGGAGCTGTTTTTT. It codes for CASSLDEDTGELFF.

The chain links TRBV4-1 to TRBJ2-2, with no clear D. In germline, CDR1 is MGHRA, CDR2 YSYEKL. CDR3 length: 17 residues. V was cut by 0 bases and J by 6 bases, with 17 bases left in between. The CDR3 sequence is CASSQDIVPVRAGELFF. DNA for the CDR3: TGCGCCAGCAGCCAAGATATAGTCCCCGTACGGGCCGGGGAGCTGTTTTTT.

This chain connects TRBV6-5 to TRBJ2-5; D gene uncertain. The end of the DNA aligns better with TRBJ2-7, so the J call may be wrong. The CDR3 contains 13 residues. Per the germline V gene, CDR1 is MNHEY and CDR2 is SVGAGI. Here the CDR3 DNA reads TGTGCCAGCAGTTATGGGAAGGGTTACGAGCAGTACTTC. As protein: CASSYGKGYEQYF.

The gene calls are TRBV14 and TRBJ2-7, with 8 nucleotides matching TRBD1. Germline V gene lookup returns CDR1 SGHDN and CDR2 FVKESK. With 1 base clipped from V and 11 bases from J, the junction kept 4 bases outside the gene matches. The length of the CDR3 is 12 residues. Here the CDR3 DNA reads TGTGCCAGCAGCCAAGGGACAGGGTGGAAGTACTTC. Protein product: CASSQGTGWKYF. The variable domain in full, with the rest retrieved from reference TRBV14 and TRBJ2-7, is EAGVTQFPSHSVIEKGQTVTLRCDPISGHDNLYWYRRVMGKEIKFLLHFVKESKQDESGMPNNRFLAERTGGTYSTLKVQPAELEDSGVYFCASSQGTGWKYFGPGTRLTVT.

The gene calls are TRBV11-2 and TRBJ2-5; TRBD1 aligns across 11 bases. The DNA end is more similar to TRBJ2-7, so the J call may be wrong. Germline V gene sequence: CDR1 SGHAT, CDR2 FQNNGV. This CDR3 has 14 residues. The CDR3 loop reads CASSRDRGIHEQYF. Written as DNA, the CDR3 is TGTGCCAGCAGCCGGGACAGGGGGATCCACGAGCAGTACTTC.

The chain is built from TRBV18 and TRBJ2-3; 9 bases fit TRBD2. Germline V gives CDR1 KGHSH, CDR2 LQKENI. The CDR3 is made up of 17 amino acids. V lost 1 base to trimming and J lost 5 bases; unmatched junction nucleotides: 10. The CDR3 protein is CASSPQSALAGLDTQYF. CDR3 in DNA: TGTGCCAGCTCACCACAATCGGCACTAGCGGGCCTAGATACGCAGTATTTT.

The chain has TRBV14 and TRBJ2-1; the D gene is possibly TRBD2 (5 bases). Per the germline V gene, CDR1 is SGHDN and CDR2 is FVKESK. Trimming took off 4 bases at V and 0 bases at J, with 10 bases between the two ends. The CDR3 contains 15 residues. CDR3 sequence reads: CASSRQRASYNEQFF. CDR3 DNA sequence: TGTGCCAGCAGCCGTCAGAGGGCCTCCTACAATGAGCAGTTCTTC.

The chain couples TRBV5-1 to TRBJ2-3; D gene uncertain. The CDR3 consists of 14 residues. Germline CDR1 reads SGHRS; CDR2 reads YFSETQ. V lost 6 bases to trimming and J lost 1 base, with 12 bases between them. The CDR3 sequence is CASTKDPGTDTQYF. CDR3 DNA: TGCGCCAGCACCAAAGACCCTGGCACAGATACGCAGTATTTT.

V usage is TRBV27 and J usage is TRBJ1-4; D is unresolved. In germline, CDR1 is MNHEY, CDR2 SMNVEV (reference sequence). There are 14 residues in the CDR3. The V gene lost 0 bases and the J gene lost 3 bases, with 5 bases spanning the gap. The CDR3 sequence: CASSLSLANEKLFF. The CDR3 nucleotides read TGTGCCAGCAGTTTATCCTTAGCTAATGAAAAACTGTTTTTT.

The V call is TRBV4-2, the J call TRBJ2-1; 7 bases match TRBD2. The CDR3 totals 18 residues. J lost 0 bases, V lost 2 bases, and 10 bases had no gene match. Germline loops: CDR1 LGHNA, CDR2 YNFKEQ. Written as DNA, the CDR3 is TGTGCCAGCAGCCAACCTTATAGCGGGTGGGACTCCTACAATGAGCAGTTCTTC. Translation gives CASSQPYSGWDSYNEQFF.

V and J are TRBV5-1 and TRBJ2-7; 8 nucleotides agree with TRBD2. The CDR3 contains 14 residues. Germline V gene lookup returns CDR1 SGHRS and CDR2 YFSETQ. The junction had 3 bases not matched to a gene; V was cut back by 4 bases and J by 0 bases. This chain's CDR3 is CASSELAASYEQYF. The CDR3 DNA sequence: TGCGCCAGCAGCGAACTAGCGGCCTCCTACGAGCAGTACTTC.

There are a few counts of this clone. The chain joins TRBV2 to TRBJ1-1, with no clear D. CDR1 is SNHLY, CDR2 FYNNEI, per germline. Trimming took 0 bases from V and 1 from J, leaving 6 bases between them. The CDR3 covers 14 residues. CDR3 nucleotides: TGTGCCAGCAGTGAAGCGCTTTGGAACACTGAAGCTTTCTTT. It is translated as CASSEALWNTEAFF.

The V and J genes are TRBV6-5 and TRBJ1-1, with D unclear. Germline loops: CDR1 MNHEY, CDR2 SVGAGI. This CDR3 is built from 15 residues. V was cut by 4 bases and J by 2 bases, with 14 bases left in between. CDR3 loop: CASSSASLRNTEAFF. The CDR3 DNA sequence: TGTGCCAGCAGTTCCGCCTCTCTGAGAAACACTGAAGCTTTCTTT.

This chain uses TRBV10-3 with TRBJ2-2; 8 positions agree with TRBD1. V lost 5 bases and J lost 4; bases outside the gene matches: 6. Germline V gene lookup returns CDR1 ENHRY and CDR2 SYGVKD. The CDR3 extends over 15 amino acids. In DNA form, the CDR3 reads TGTGCCATCAGTTCGCGACAGGGGTTCACCGGGGAGCTGTTTTTT. This codes for CAISSRQGFTGELFF.

This clone was observed a handful of times. V is TRBV5-1 and J is TRBJ2-4, with 7 bases that match TRBD1. CDR3 length equals 14 residues. The germline CDR1 and CDR2 sequences are SGHRS and YFSETQ. V was clipped by 4 bases and J by 1 base; unmatched bases: 2. The CDR3 is CASSETGAKNIQYF. The CDR3 nucleotides read TGCGCCAGCAGCGAGACAGGGGCCAAAAACATTCAGTACTTC.

CDR3 DNA: TGTGCCAGCAGCCTGTTGGGACAGGCAGCTAACTATGGCTACACCTTC. This codes for CASSLLGQAANYGYTF. The chain has TRBV7-8 and TRBJ1-2; TRBD1 agrees at 8 bases. Germline V CDR1 and CDR2: SGHVS, FQNEAQ. With 5 bases clipped from V and 0 bases from J, the junction kept 8 bases outside the gene matches. The CDR3 covers 16 residues. Drawing the rest from reference TRBV7-8 and TRBJ1-2, the complete variable domain is GAGVSQSPRYKVAKRGQDVALRCDPISGHVSLFWYQQALGQGPEFLTYFQNEAQLDKSGLPSDRFFAERPEGSVSTLKIQRTQQEDSAVYLCASSLLGQAANYGYTFGSGTRLTVV.

The chain is built from TRBV10-1 and TRBJ2-2; 13 bases fit TRBD2. After removal of 6 bases from V and 1 base from J, the junction contained 5 bases not matched to a gene. The CDR3 length is 17 residues. Looked up from germline, CDR1 is WNHNN and CDR2 is SYGVQD (reference sequence). DNA for the CDR3: TGCGCCAGCAGAACCGGACTAGCGGGAGAGAACACCGGGGAGCTGTTTTTT. Its translation is CASRTGLAGENTGELFF.